This note documents a single T cell receptor (beta chain) sequence. This clonotype was counted many times. The specificity of this receptor is unknown. Nothing much larger sits one base from this clone, and base qualities are not available. This entry comes from a study of human T cells and chemical hapten exposure (dated by TCRdb to about 2021). For the study in its entirety: For sensitization, 2% DPC in acetone was applied to a 2 cm by 2 cm area of upper inner arm skin. Patients additionally received weekly therapeutic DPC doses to the scalp throughout the roughly 24-week study period. Patch testing on the upper back used Finn chambers containing 0.01% DPC, with scoring done after 6 days according to International Contact Dermatitis Research Group standards. Most of the patients in the cohort were female, and the cohort covered alopecia areata with under or over 50% scalp involvement, alopecia totalis and alopecia universalis. Libraries were combined into a pool for sequencing, and differences in TCR yield between samples came mainly from small differences in library volumes within the pool. In alopecia patients, the study followed how the peripheral blood TCR repertoire changed in vivo over primary and secondary sensitization to diphenylcyclopropenone (DPC), a hapten. Patient blood was sampled pre-sensitization (week 0) and at 2, 6 and about 24 weeks after DPC sensitization. Blood for TCR sequencing was provided by twenty-nine alopecia patients at one to four time points (pre-sensitization, 2, 6 and 24 weeks). Study-level results and caveats: All patients had alopecia, a presumed autoimmune disease, so their immune response might differ from that of healthy individuals. A positive correlation was found between the number of PT1 expanded TCRs and patch test score, with significance reached at thresholds 8, 16 and 32 but not 4. No change with DPC sensitization was found in the number of TCRs above 1 in 1000 frequency, and no evidence of global repertoire structure alterations was found. After repeated subsampling, changes were observed in the strength of the expansion versus patch-test correlation and in the threshold at which the correlation became significant. Expanded TCRs formed significantly more large CDR3 similarity clusters than pre-sensitization or healthy control sets, consistent with antigen-driven responses.

The library was generated by RACE. Sequencing relied on a NextSeq 500. Library preparation attached unique molecular identifiers to individual cDNA molecules for quantitative, reproducible TCR counting. Each blood RNA sample was used to sequence both TCR alpha and TCR beta chains. As for the original processing: A median of roughly 98,000 TCRs per sample was observed, with a range of about 20,000 to 750,000. The Decombinator software suite was used to annotate V, J and CDR3 in the TCR reads. To make PS versus PT1 abundance plots, every sample was subsampled to the same number of TCRs (28,000). Expanded TCRs were defined as absent before sensitization and observed at least eight times at the 2-week time point. The raw public reads went through TCRdb reprocessing: fastp at Q25, MiXCR clone calling, in-frame beta chains kept. CDR3 protein sequences are deduplicated, and each keeps its most common genes and DNA. TCRdb's processing, not the authors' own work, is the source of the V and J calls. This sample has roughly 100,000 distinct CDR3 sequences in its table, and approximately 12% of those were observed once. Of the sample, more than 1.5% falls within the top ten clones.

Per the germline V gene (reference sequence), WNHNN is the CDR1 and SYGVQD is the CDR2. Here V drops 5 bases and J drops 6 bases, and the junction holds 7 bases not matched to any gene. The CDR3 runs 15 residues from the cysteine to the phenylalanine. The only DNA kept is the CDR3, 45 bases in frame from the first base. Interpreted using the paper, the time point label stands for: pre-sensitization, week 0. This specimen's treatment or condition label, interpreted: therapeutic diphenylcyclopropenone sensitization with weekly scalp DPC. At every patch-test visit, the blood draw took place before the patch test was put on. Patients were considered eligible if aged 18 to 70, diagnosed with alopecia and deemed suitable for DPC therapy, and patients were excluded if pregnant. Unfractionated whole blood was collected in Tempus Blood RNA tubes, and total RNA was extracted from that blood.

Here the chain combines TRBV10-1 and TRBJ2-2, with 9 bases aligning to TRBD1. This sample comprised whole blood, obtained in connection with sensitization to the hapten diphenylcyclopropenone (DPC). The sequence was obtained from a woman in her forties or fifties with alopecia areata. Some clones in this sample may be carry-over from other donors' samples. The DNA is TGCGCCAGCAGTCCGGGACAGGGTTTTCCCGGGGAGCTGTTTTTT. It encodes CASSPGQGFPGELFF.